What follows are 14 T cell receptor beta chains derived from one specimen sequenced in a study of T cell responses to AZD1222 COVID-19 vaccine. Repertoires were generated with immunoSEQ multiplex PCR, while TCRdb's copy carries only in-frame clones and drops some. Altogether roughly 260,000 clones are present, 93% being singletons, with the ten largest covering less than 0.6%. Specimen: peripheral blood, collected on day 0 of AZD1222 vaccination. These receptors were taken from an adult in good health.

This clone has more than one count but fewer than ten. The V call is TRBV15, the J call TRBJ1-1, with a possible D match to TRBD1 (6 bases). The germline gives CDR1 LNHNV, CDR2 YYDKDF (reference sequence). This CDR3 region has 13 residues. V shed 4 bases and J shed 10 bases, with 16 bases lying between them. The CDR3 here is CATSTGGGLVAFF. For the CDR3, the DNA is TGTGCCACCAGCACCGGCGGGGGCCTAGTAGCTTTCTTT.

This chain connects TRBV29-1 to TRBJ2-7; 8 nucleotides match TRBD1. The CDR3 covers 15 residues. Trimming cost V 2 bases and J 0 bases; bases outside gene matches: 6. Germline V gene lookup returns CDR1 SQVTM and CDR2 ANQGSEA. The chain's CDR3 is CSVESLDRDSYEQYF. The CDR3 DNA is TGCAGCGTTGAAAGCCTGGACAGGGACTCCTACGAGCAGTACTTC.

This chain links TRBV3-1 (or the pseudogene TRBV3-2) with TRBJ1-5; no firm D call. The CDR3 is 13 residues long. Germline V gene data show CDR1 as LGHDT and CDR2 as YNNKEL (reference sequence). Trimming took off 2 bases at V and 2 bases at J, with 4 bases between the two ends. This CDR3 is CASSQFRNQPQHF. Written as DNA, the CDR3 is TGTGCCAGCAGCCAATTCCGCAATCAGCCCCAGCATTTT.

The V call is TRBV7-9, the J call TRBJ1-4, with D unresolved. Germline CDR1 reads SEHNR; CDR2 reads FQNEAQ (reference sequence). Deletions cut 1 base from V and 7 bases from J, with 4 bases between. The CDR3 sequence is 12 residues long. CDR3 protein: CASSLVGEKLFF. CDR3 bases: TGTGCCAGCAGCTTAGTCGGTGAAAAACTGTTTTTT.

V gene TRBV27 combines with J gene TRBJ1-2; unclear D gene. CDR1 and CDR2 from the germline V gene are MNHEY and SMNVEV (reference sequence). The CDR3 sequence is 13 residues long. The germline V and J ends were trimmed by 5 bases and 6 bases, with 13 bases remaining between them. The CDR3 spells CASSRGRFHGYTF. CDR3 in DNA: TGTGCCAGCAGTCGCGGACGGTTCCATGGCTACACCTTC.

The V call is TRBV3-1 (or the pseudogene TRBV3-2), the J call TRBJ2-1; TRBD1 matches 8 bases. The CDR3 totals 17 residues. Germline loops: CDR1 LGHDT, CDR2 YNNKEL (reference sequence). After removal of 0 bases from V and 6 bases from J, the junction contained 10 bases not matched to a gene. The CDR3 nucleotides are TGTGCCAGCAGCCAAGAAGTCTCGATCCAGGGGGCCAATGAGCAGTTCTTC. This gives the protein CASSQEVSIQGANEQFF.

V is TRBV2 and J is TRBJ1-6; D not resolved. Trimming cost V 1 base and J 0 bases, with 13 bases left between them. CDR3 length: 18 amino acids. Germline CDR1 and CDR2: SNHLY and FYNNEI. The CDR3 here is CASSEVKFLSSYNSPLHF. In nucleotides, the CDR3 is TGTGCCAGCAGTGAAGTAAAGTTTCTAAGCTCCTATAATTCACCCCTCCACTTT. The variable domain in full, with the rest retrieved from reference TRBV2 and TRBJ1-6, is EPEVTQTPSHQVTQMGQEVILRCVPISNHLYFYWYRQILGQKVEFLVSFYNNEISEKSEIFDDQFSVERPDGSNFTLKIRSTKLEDSAMYFCASSEVKFLSSYNSPLHFGNGTRLTVT.

DNA of the CDR3: TGTGCCAGCAGTTCCTCGGGCCGGGGCAGGGGGACAGATACGCAGTATTTT. Translated, it gives CASSSSGRGRGTDTQYF. The V and J genes are TRBV27 and TRBJ2-3, with 7 nucleotides matching TRBD1. The CDR3 runs 17 residues. Germline V CDR1 and CDR2: MNHEY, SMNVEV (reference sequence). With 4 bases clipped from V and 3 bases from J, the junction kept 13 bases outside the gene matches.

This chain links TRBV28 with TRBJ2-7; a weak D match, TRBD2 (5 bases). The CDR3 sequence is 13 residues long. V was shortened by 6 bases and J by 5 bases, with 14 bases between the two germline ends. CDR1 is MDHEN and CDR2 is SYDVKM in the germline V gene. The CDR3 loop reads CASRSGKENEQYF. In nucleotides, the CDR3 is TGTGCCAGCAGGTCGGGGAAAGAGAACGAGCAGTACTTC.

This CDR3 reads CASLGTLQETQYF. The CDR3, as DNA: TGTGCCAGTTTGGGGACGCTCCAAGAGACCCAGTACTTC. J is TRBJ2-5 and V is TRBV12-3 or TRBV12-4, with D perhaps TRBD1 or TRBD2 (5 bases each). Deletions cut 9 bases from V and 1 base from J, with 12 bases between. CDR3 length equals 13 residues.

This sequence joins TRBV29-1 and TRBJ1-2, with 7 bases fitting TRBD1. Germline assignment: CDR1 SQVTM and CDR2 ANQGSEA. The CDR3 extends over 13 amino acids. The V gene end was trimmed by 6 bases and the J gene end by 2 bases; junction bases not matched to a gene: 6. DNA of the CDR3: TGCAGCGTCAAGGGGGCCGAGAACTATGGCTACACCTTC. This encodes CSVKGAENYGYTF.

The rearrangement joins TRBV6-2 or TRBV6-3 to TRBJ2-7, with 15 nucleotides matching TRBD2. The CDR3 spans 16 residues. Germline CDR1 and CDR2: MNHEY and SVGEGT. J gave up 4 bases and V 6 bases, and 7 bases lay outside the gene matches. CDR3 protein: CASSQGTSGRSYEQYF. CDR3 DNA sequence: TGTGCCAGCAGCCAGGGGACTAGCGGGAGGTCATACGAGCAGTACTTC.

This clone has a handful of counts. As DNA, the CDR3 is TGTGCCAGCAGTGAAAAAGGGAGGGAGACCCAGTACTTC. It encodes CASSEKGRETQYF. The J gene is TRBJ2-5, the V gene TRBV6-1; D may be TRBD2 (6 bases). V dropped 2 bases and J dropped 5 bases, with 9 bases sitting between them. The CDR3 is made up of 13 amino acids. Per the germline V gene, CDR1 is MNHNS and CDR2 is SASEGT.

The V and J genes are TRBV6-5 and TRBJ2-5, with D tentatively TRBD2 (6 bases). The CDR3 totals 14 residues. V was trimmed by 9 bases and J by 4 bases, leaving 18 bases between them. Germline V gives CDR1 MNHEY, CDR2 SVGAGI. DNA for the CDR3: TGTGCCAGTAAGATAGCGGTGGAGGGAGAGACCCAGTACTTC. Its protein is CASKIAVEGETQYF.